This T cell receptor beta chain came from a study of cytomegalovirus exposure and HLA in healthy donors. General study findings and limits: TRBV6-2, TRBV6-3 and other indistinguishable V segments were excluded. HLA alleles showed associations with 16,951 TCR beta sequences in a later analysis, at a 0.05 false discovery rate. Earlier findings revealed that most TCR beta V segments proved productive either about 87% or about 30% of the time. CMV serostatus was the only immune exposure information that was available.

To note about this clone: Antigen specificity is unknown.

PCR was performed using 60 Vbeta and 13 Jbeta primers. Only in-frame clones appear in the TCRdb table, and some are missing; sequencing was by immunoSEQ multiplex PCR. The table has 75,000 to 80,000 clones, 78% seen once. Trimming shortened V by 7 bases and J by 3 bases, and 11 bases separated the two germline ends. CDR1 is MNHEY, CDR2 SVGAGI, per germline. This CDR3 region has 13 residues. The material sequenced was PBMCs. This TCR derives from a middle-aged man in good health and CMV-seronegative. V usage is TRBV6-5 and J usage is TRBJ2-3; a possible D gene is TRBD1 (5 bases). The DNA of the CDR3 is TGTGCCAGCACCTTGAAGGGGACAGATACGCAGTATTTT. It specifies CASTLKGTDTQYF.